A single sample gave rise to the 30 T cell receptor beta chains below, sequenced in a study of identical twins listed by TCRdb under 2016. Receptor amplification or capture employed 5' RACE. This sample was sequenced with an Illumina HiSeq 2000. TCRdb reworked the public reads: Q25 trimming with fastp, MiXCR clone assembly, productive beta chains retained. Rows are combined by CDR3 protein, so each entry shows the most common genes and DNA. This sample lists 500,000 to 550,000 distinct CDR3 sequences; 20% to 25% were detected once. Of the sample, 0.75% to 0.95% falls within the top ten clones. The sample also formed part of further work on T cells expressing NK-cell markers.

Material: CD4+ T cells sorted from blood. All receptors come from a woman between 18 and 29 years old in good health.

The chain links TRBV28 to TRBJ2-7; no definite D call. The CDR3 sequence is 13 residues long. Germline CDR1 MDHEN, CDR2 SYDVKM. The V and J ends lost 8 bases and 2 bases respectively, with 13 bases between them. The DNA for the CDR3 is TGTGCCAGCTCCAGGCCGCTAACCTACGAGCAGTACTTC. Protein: CASSRPLTYEQYF.

The chain carries TRBV29-1 and TRBJ1-2; 9 bases agree with TRBD1. V gave up 6 bases and J gave up 7 bases; unmatched junction bases: 15. Per the germline V gene, CDR1 is SQVTM and CDR2 is ANQGSEA. The CDR3 sequence is 15 residues long. DNA for the CDR3: TGCAGCGTCGAGAACACAGGGGGCGCTTGGACTGGCTACACCTTC. Encoded protein: CSVENTGGAWTGYTF.

This clonotype was detected only a few times. The V and J genes are TRBV28 and TRBJ2-1; tentative D call: TRBD1 (6 bases). The CDR3 is 15 amino acids. Trimming shortened V by 5 bases and J by 8 bases, and 19 bases separated the two germline ends. Germline V lookup: CDR1 MDHEN, CDR2 SYDVKM. For the CDR3, the DNA is TGTGCCAGCAGTCCGGTTGGGGGCTCGGTATATGAGCAGTTCTTC. Translation gives CASSPVGGSVYEQFF.

CDR3 in DNA: TGTGCCAGCAGTCCAACGACAGGCCAAGCTTTCTTT. Amino acid sequence: CASSPTTGQAFF. The chain is built from TRBV6-5 and TRBJ1-1; tentative D call: TRBD1 (6 bases). The CDR3 has 12 amino acids. Trimming took off 5 bases at V and 9 bases at J, with 13 bases between the two ends. In germline, CDR1 is MNHEY, CDR2 SVGAGI.

CDR3 amino acids: CASSFMSDYGYTF. CDR3 nucleotide sequence: TGCGCCAGCAGCTTCATGAGTGACTATGGCTACACCTTC. The genes are TRBV5-1 and TRBJ1-2; no clear D. Between the trimmed V and J ends, which lost 2 bases and 3 bases, there was a span of 8 bases. Germline-derived CDR1 and CDR2 are SGHRS and YFSETQ. This CDR3 has 13 residues.

This clonotype was seen a few times. As DNA, the CDR3 is TGTGCCAGCAGCACCGCGGGGCGGACTAGCGGGTCGAACACCGGGGAGCTGTTTTTT. Translation: CASSTAGRTSGSNTGELFF. J is TRBJ2-2 and V is TRBV21-1; the table gives TRBD2 as D, unverified against the DNA. TRBV21-1 is flagged as a pseudogene. The CDR3 runs to 19 residues.

This clonotype was recorded a few times. The CDR3 sequence is CASSQIGYEQYF. CDR3 bases: TGTGCCAGCAGCCAAATCGGCTACGAGCAGTACTTC. The chain joins TRBV3-1 to TRBJ2-7; D is unresolved. V was clipped by 2 bases and J by 3 bases, with 5 bases between them. This CDR3 region has 12 residues. CDR1 is LGHDT and CDR2 is YNNKEL in the germline V gene (reference sequence).

The J gene is TRBJ2-3, the V gene TRBV6-2 or TRBV6-3; D not resolved. This CDR3 is 13 amino acids long. The germline CDR1 and CDR2 sequences are MNHEY and SVGEGT. With 6 bases removed from V and 6 bases from J, the gap between germline ends came to 13 bases. The CDR3 nucleotides read TGTGCCAGCAGCACCGCCTTAGGGGATACGCAGTATTTT. Translated, it gives CASSTALGDTQYF.

V is TRBV10-3 and J is TRBJ1-1, with no clear D. The CDR3 runs to 13 residues. V was pared by 6 bases and J by 4 bases, with 12 bases between. Germline V lookup: CDR1 ENHRY, CDR2 SYGVKD. CDR3 bases: TGTGCCATCAGAGTCGGGTTCCTCACTGAAGCTTTCTTT. It translates to CAIRVGFLTEAFF.

This clonotype was detected a few times. This chain uses TRBV5-5 with TRBJ2-1; 13 nucleotides align to TRBD2. The V gene end was trimmed by 4 bases and the J gene end by 6 bases; junction bases not matched to a gene: 7. The germline gives CDR1 SGHKS, CDR2 YYEKEE (reference sequence). CDR3 length: 16 amino acids. This chain's CDR3 is CASSLGLAGEVNEQFF. Written as DNA, the CDR3 is TGTGCCAGCAGCCTAGGACTAGCGGGAGAAGTCAATGAGCAGTTCTTC.

V is TRBV6-5 and J is TRBJ2-3, with 10 bases aligning to TRBD2. J lost 4 bases, V lost 0 bases, and 7 bases had no gene match. The CDR3 contains 17 residues. Germline CDR1 and CDR2: MNHEY and SVGAGI. CDR3 region: CASSYSIPAGGADTQYF. CDR3 bases: TGTGCCAGCAGTTACTCGATTCCAGCGGGGGGGGCAGATACGCAGTATTTT.

This chain joins TRBV24-1 and TRBJ2-1; TRBD2 aligns across 7 bases. The trim removed 3 bases at V and 10 bases at J, leaving 5 bases unmatched. The CDR3 runs 13 residues. Per germline, CDR1 KGHDR and CDR2 SFDVKD. In DNA, the CDR3 is TGTGCCACCAGTGATGCCGGGACTATGGAGCAGTTCTTC. Translation gives CATSDAGTMEQFF.

V usage is TRBV28 and J usage is TRBJ2-4; D is uncertain. CDR3 length: 12 amino acids. Looked up from germline, CDR1 is MDHEN and CDR2 is SYDVKM. Trimming shortened V by 4 bases and J by 5 bases, and 6 bases separated the two germline ends. The CDR3 loop reads CASSWLENIQYF. The CDR3 region has the DNA TGTGCCAGCAGTTGGCTTGAAAACATTCAGTACTTC.

A few counts support this clonotype. The chain combines TRBV6-1 with TRBJ2-7; D is perhaps TRBD1 (5 bases). The CDR3 sequence is 15 residues long. V lost 6 bases to trimming and J lost 6 bases, with 21 bases between them. The V gene's germline CDR1 is MNHNS and CDR2 SASEGT. CDR3 DNA: TGTGCCAGCAGAGTCCAGGGTAAGGGGCTCTTCGAGCAGTACTTC. Encoded protein: CASRVQGKGLFEQYF.

V is TRBV15 and J is TRBJ2-3; 16 bases match TRBD2. After removal of 1 base from V and 7 bases from J, the junction contained 8 bases not matched to a gene. Germline V CDR1 and CDR2: LNHNV, YYDKDF (reference sequence). This CDR3 spans 18 amino acids. The CDR3, as DNA: TGTGCCACCAGCAGAGCCGAGGGACTAGCGGGAGGGAGGTATACGCAGTATTTT. It is translated as CATSRAEGLAGGRYTQYF. Using reference TRBV15 and TRBJ2-3 for the parts outside the CDR3, the full variable domain is DAMVIQNPRYQVTQFGKPVTLSCSQTLNHNVMYWYQQKSSQAPKLLFHYYDKDFNNEADTPDNFQSRRPNTSFCFLDIRSPGLGDTAMYLCATSRAEGLAGGRYTQYFGPGTRLTVL.

This clonotype appeared a few times. This chain links TRBV20-1 with TRBJ1-1; D may be TRBD1 (5 bases). Germline loops: CDR1 DFQATT, CDR2 SNEGSKA (reference sequence). This CDR3 has 13 amino acids. The CDR3 sequence is CSAPRWGVTEAFF. CDR3 in DNA: TGCAGCGCCCCTCGTTGGGGGGTAACTGAAGCTTTCTTT.

This clonotype was counted a few times. The rearrangement joins TRBV14 to TRBJ2-3; D is possibly TRBD1 or TRBD2 (5 bases each). The CDR3 is 13 amino acids. Deletions cut 4 bases from V and 5 bases from J, with 10 bases between. Looked up from germline, CDR1 is SGHDN and CDR2 is FVKESK. CDR3 nucleotides: TGTGCCAGCAGCCGGCTGGGGGAAGATACGCAGTATTTT. Protein sequence: CASSRLGEDTQYF.

The rearrangement links TRBV20-1 to TRBJ2-6; D gene ambiguous. Trimming removed 5 bases from V and 3 bases from J, with 11 bases in between. Germline V gene sequence: CDR1 DFQATT, CDR2 SNEGSKA (reference sequence). CDR3 size: 14 residues. The CDR3 coding sequence is TGCAGTGCTGGTTTCTGGTATGGGGCCAACGTCCTGACTTTC. This codes for CSAGFWYGANVLTF.

V is TRBV3-1 and J is TRBJ2-3; 10 bases match TRBD2. CDR1 is LGHDT and CDR2 is YNNKEL in the germline V gene (reference sequence). With 2 bases clipped from V and 5 bases from J, the junction kept 10 bases outside the gene matches. The CDR3 covers 17 residues. The CDR3 DNA sequence: TGTGCCAGCAGCCAAACACGACTAGCGGGCTTGGGAGATACGCAGTATTTT. Residues: CASSQTRLAGLGDTQYF.

This clonotype has only a few counts. The chain combines TRBV7-8 with TRBJ2-1; 7 nucleotides line up with TRBD1. The CDR3 consists of 13 residues. The ends lost 5 bases at V and 6 bases at J; junction bases unmatched: 4. CDR1 SGHVS and CDR2 FQNEAQ come from the germline V gene. The DNA for the CDR3 is TGTGCCAGCAGCGAAAGGACAGGCAATGAGCAGTTCTTC. Residues: CASSERTGNEQFF.

The CDR3 sequence: CSASRSGSYNEQFF. CDR3 bases: TGCAGTGCTAGTCGGAGCGGCTCCTACAATGAGCAGTTCTTC. The chain links TRBV20-1 to TRBJ2-1; possible D gene TRBD2, 5 bases. This CDR3 spans 14 amino acids. Deletions cut 3 bases from V and 0 bases from J, with 9 bases between. In germline, CDR1 is DFQATT, CDR2 SNEGSKA (reference sequence).

Details on this clonotype: Germline and junction disagree at one end, which may indicate a read error. V usage is TRBV9 and J usage is TRBJ1-3; maybe TRBD1 (6 bases). This CDR3 is built from 16 residues. CDR1 and CDR2 from the germline V gene are SGDLS and YYNGEE. The CDR3 spells CASSEGGPLSGNTTYF. CDR3 bases: TGTGCCAGCAGCGAAGGGGGGCCGCTCTCTGGAAACACCACATATTTT.

In its sample, this clonotype was seen many times. J is TRBJ2-7 and V is TRBV21-1; the table's TRBD1 call for D was not verified on the DNA. TRBV21-1 is designated a pseudogene. CDR3 size: 15 residues. The CDR3 nucleotides read TGTGCCAGGCTCGGGAAGCGGCGCCACTCCTACGAGCAGTACTTC. This sequence encodes CARLGKRRHSYEQYF.

This clonotype was recorded many times. V and J are TRBV12-3 or TRBV12-4 and TRBJ2-7; 9 bases are shared with TRBD1. Unmatched junction bases numbered 10, after V lost 7 bases and J lost 3 bases. The CDR3 extends over 15 amino acids. The CDR3 loop is CASTVSGTGNYEQYF. The CDR3 DNA reads as TGTGCCAGCACCGTATCCGGGACAGGGAACTACGAGCAGTACTTC.

The rearrangement links TRBV20-1 to TRBJ2-7, with D perhaps matching TRBD1 (6 bases). This CDR3 region has 12 residues. V lost 6 bases to trimming and J lost 7 bases, with 16 bases between them. Germline V lookup: CDR1 DFQATT, CDR2 SNEGSKA (reference sequence). The CDR3 is CSAPGQTREQYF. The CDR3 nucleotides are TGCAGTGCACCGGGACAAACGAGAGAGCAGTACTTC.

The sample holds a few counts of this clonotype. The chain uses TRBV27 and TRBJ2-5; 8 positions agree with TRBD2. Per germline, CDR1 MNHEY and CDR2 SMNVEV (reference sequence). The CDR3 totals 14 residues. V shed 1 base, J shed 3 bases, and the junction held 1 base outside the gene matches. CDR3 in DNA: TGTGCCAGCAGTTTATACGGGGGGGAAGAGACCCAGTACTTC. Translating it yields CASSLYGGEETQYF.

This clonotype has just a few counts. This chain links TRBV10-3 with TRBJ1-1; D gene ambiguous. The V gene's germline CDR1 is ENHRY and CDR2 SYGVKD. The CDR3 consists of 12 residues. Here the CDR3 reads CAGRGTTTEAFF. CDR3 nucleotides: TGTGCAGGGCGGGGAACAACCACTGAAGCTTTCTTT.

The chain joins TRBV7-6 to TRBJ2-1; 9 bases fit TRBD2. J lost 2 bases, V lost 1 base, and 3 bases had no gene match. There are 16 residues in the CDR3. Germline CDR1 is SGHVS and CDR2 is FNYEAQ. The CDR3 loop reads CASSLEGLATYNEQFF. CDR3 nucleotide sequence: TGTGCCAGCAGCTTAGAGGGACTAGCTACCTACAATGAGCAGTTCTTC.

In its sample, this clonotype was seen a few times. The chain employs TRBV28 and TRBJ1-2; D not certain. Germline-derived CDR1 and CDR2 are MDHEN and SYDVKM. V lost 7 bases to trimming and J lost 0 bases, with 15 bases between them. This CDR3 has 15 residues. The CDR3 protein is CASIPHPGANYGYTF. The CDR3 region has the DNA TGTGCCAGCATCCCCCACCCCGGGGCTAACTATGGCTACACCTTC.

The rearrangement links TRBV11-2 to TRBJ2-5; D is ambiguous. Between the trimmed V and J ends, which lost 2 bases and 1 base, there was a span of 8 bases. In germline, CDR1 is SGHAT, CDR2 FQNNGV. The CDR3 has 14 amino acids. The CDR3 bases are TGTGCCAGCAGCTTACGGTGGGGCCAAGAGACCCAGTACTTC. Translating gives CASSLRWGQETQYF.